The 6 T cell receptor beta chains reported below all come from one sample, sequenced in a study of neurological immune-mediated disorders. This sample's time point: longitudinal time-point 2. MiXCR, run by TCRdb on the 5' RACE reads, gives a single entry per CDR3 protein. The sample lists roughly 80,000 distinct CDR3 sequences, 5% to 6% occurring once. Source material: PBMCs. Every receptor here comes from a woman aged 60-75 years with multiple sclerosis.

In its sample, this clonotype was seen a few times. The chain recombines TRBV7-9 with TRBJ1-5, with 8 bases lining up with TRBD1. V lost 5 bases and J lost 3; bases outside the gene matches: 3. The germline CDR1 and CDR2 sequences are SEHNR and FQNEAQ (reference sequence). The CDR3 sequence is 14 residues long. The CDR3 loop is CASSRTGNNQPQHF. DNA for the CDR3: TGTGCCAGCAGCAGGACAGGGAACAATCAGCCCCAGCATTTT. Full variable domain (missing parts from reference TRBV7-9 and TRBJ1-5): DTGVSQNPRHKITKRGQNVTFRCDPISEHNRLYWYRQTLGQGPEFLTYFQNEAQLEKSRLLSDRFSAERPKGSFSTLEIQRTEQGDSAMYLCASSRTGNNQPQHFGDGTRLSIL.

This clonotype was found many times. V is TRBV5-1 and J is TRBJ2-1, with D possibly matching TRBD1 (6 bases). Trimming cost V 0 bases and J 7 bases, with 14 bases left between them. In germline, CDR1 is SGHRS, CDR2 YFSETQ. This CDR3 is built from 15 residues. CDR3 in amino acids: CASSLAGQGLNEQFF. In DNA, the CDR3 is TGCGCCAGCAGCTTGGCCGGTCAGGGGTTGAATGAGCAGTTCTTC.

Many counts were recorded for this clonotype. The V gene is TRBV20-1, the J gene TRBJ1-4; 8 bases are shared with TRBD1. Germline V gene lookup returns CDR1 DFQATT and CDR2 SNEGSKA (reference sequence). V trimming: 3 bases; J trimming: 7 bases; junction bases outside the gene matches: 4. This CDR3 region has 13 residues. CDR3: CSASTGGGEKLFF. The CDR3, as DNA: TGCAGTGCTAGTACAGGGGGAGGTGAAAAACTGTTTTTT.

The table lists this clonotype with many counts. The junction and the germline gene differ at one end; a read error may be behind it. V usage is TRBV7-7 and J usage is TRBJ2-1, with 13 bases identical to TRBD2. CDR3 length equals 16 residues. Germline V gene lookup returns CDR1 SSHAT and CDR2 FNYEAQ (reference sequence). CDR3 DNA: TGTGCTAGCAGCTTAGGACTAGCGGGGGTTTACAATGAGCAGTTCTTC. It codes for CASSLGLAGVYNEQFF.

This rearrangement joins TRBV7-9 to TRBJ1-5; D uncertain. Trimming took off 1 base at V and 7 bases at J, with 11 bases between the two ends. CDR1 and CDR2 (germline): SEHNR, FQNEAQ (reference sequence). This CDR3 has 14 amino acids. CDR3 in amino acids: CASSLGSGGQPQHF. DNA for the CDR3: TGTGCCAGCAGCTTAGGATCGGGAGGACAGCCCCAGCATTTT.

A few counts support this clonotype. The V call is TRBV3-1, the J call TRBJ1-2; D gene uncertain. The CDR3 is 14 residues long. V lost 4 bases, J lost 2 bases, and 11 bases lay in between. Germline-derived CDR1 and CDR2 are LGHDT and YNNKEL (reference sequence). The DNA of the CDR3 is TGTGCCAGCAGCCTTCGGACGGGGAACTATGGCTACACCTTC. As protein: CASSLRTGNYGYTF.